This T cell receptor beta chain appears in the sequencing data of a study of T-cell reconstitution after alpha-beta-depleted transplantation in children. TCRbeta library preparation incorporated unique molecular identifiers. One entry per CDR3 protein, called by TCRdb with MiXCR from the PCR reads. The data show roughly 300,000 distinct CDR3 sequences, with about 10% seen just once and around 10% held by the top ten. This clonotype was found a few times. The CDR3 totals 14 residues. Trimming removed 5 bases from V and 3 bases from J, with 8 bases in between. The sample here was PBMCs from the stem cell graft donor, taken from the stem cell graft. The TCR originated in a human donor who donated a stem cell graft to a child with SCID. The V call is TRBV12-3 or TRBV12-4, the J call TRBJ2-6; D possibly uses TRBD1 or TRBD2 (5 bases each). As DNA, the CDR3 is TGTGCCAGCAGTCCGAGGGGTGGGGCCAACGTCCTGACTTTC. Its protein product is CASSPRGGANVLTF.